The 26 T cell receptor beta chains given below trace back to one sample, sequenced in a study of response to subunit inactivated influenza vaccine. One entry per CDR3 protein results from TCRdb running MiXCR on the RT-PCR reads. The data hold 500,000 or so distinct CDR3 sequences, with roughly 9.7% observed a single time. The material was PBMCs from blood, obtained roughly 6 weeks after vaccination. These receptors all stem from a man aged 45 to 65 who received an inactivated influenza vaccine.

V gene TRBV7-2 combines with J gene TRBJ2-1, with D perhaps matching TRBD2 (5 bases). This CDR3 spans 15 amino acids. V lost 5 bases, J lost 4 bases, and 15 bases lay in between. Germline V gene data show CDR1 as SGHTA and CDR2 as FQGNSA. CDR3 in amino acids: CASSRSGGEYNEQFF. In DNA, the CDR3 is TGTGCCAGCAGCCGCTCCGGTGGGGAGTACAATGAGCAGTTCTTC.

At least ten counts were recorded for this clonotype. The CDR3 sequence: CASRRTSGGRSEQYF. The CDR3 nucleotides are TGTGCCAGCAGAAGGACTAGCGGGGGTCGTTCCGAGCAGTACTTC. The chain combines TRBV12-3 or TRBV12-4 with TRBJ2-7; 13 nucleotides match TRBD2. J lost 6 bases, V lost 6 bases, and 8 bases had no gene match. The CDR3 runs 15 residues.

This clonotype appeared a few times. The chain joins TRBV5-1 to TRBJ2-3; 7 bases match TRBD1. This CDR3 is built from 16 residues. Losses at the gene ends were 1 base for V and 2 bases for J; bases not matched to a gene: 7. Per the germline V gene, CDR1 is SGHRS and CDR2 is YFSETQ. Written as DNA, the CDR3 is TGCGCCAGCAGCTTGAAGTTGACAGGGCCCACAGATACGCAGTATTTT. It is translated as CASSLKLTGPTDTQYF. Looking up the rest from reference TRBV5-1 and TRBJ2-3 gives the full variable domain: KAGVTQTPRYLIKTRGQQVTLSCSPISGHRSVSWYQQTPGQGLQFLFEYFSETQRNKGNFPGRFSGRQFSNSRSEMNVSTLELGDSALYLCASSLKLTGPTDTQYFGPGTRLTVL.

This clonotype appeared a few times. The rearrangement links TRBV29-1 to TRBJ2-1; D perhaps matches TRBD2 (5 bases). Trimming took 0 bases from V and 3 from J, leaving 15 bases between them. The CDR3 has 16 amino acids. Germline CDR1 and CDR2: SQVTM and ANQGSEA. The CDR3 loop is CSVEDREHLHYNEQFF. The CDR3 DNA reads as TGCAGCGTTGAAGATAGGGAGCATCTCCACTACAATGAGCAGTTCTTC.

The genes are TRBV28 and TRBJ1-5; TRBD1 matches at 8 bases. With V trimmed by 5 bases and J by 6 bases, 15 bases remained unmatched. Germline-derived CDR1 and CDR2 are MDHEN and SYDVKM. There are 17 residues in the CDR3. The CDR3 DNA sequence: TGTGCCAGCAGTCCTCGGATCAGGGGGCCCTTCGGTCAGCCCCAGCATTTT. This sequence encodes CASSPRIRGPFGQPQHF.

As concerns this clonotype: Compared with germline, one end of the junction differs, possibly owing to a read error. V and J are TRBV5-1 and TRBJ2-3; 8 bases fit TRBD1. The length of the CDR3 is 15 residues. CDR1 is SGHRS, CDR2 YFSETQ, per germline. CDR3 in amino acids: CASRLDRARTDTQYF. CDR3 DNA sequence: TGCGCCAGCAGATTGGACAGGGCTAGGACAGATACGCAGTATTTT.

The chain is built from TRBV5-4 and TRBJ2-5, with 9 positions matching TRBD1. V trimming: 4 bases; J trimming: 5 bases; junction bases outside the gene matches: 12. CDR3 length: 16 amino acids. CDR1 is SGHNT, CDR2 YYREEE, per germline (reference sequence). This CDR3 is CASSDIGQGLRETQYF. The DNA of the CDR3 is TGTGCCAGCAGCGATATTGGACAGGGGCTTAGGGAGACCCAGTACTTC. Together with reference TRBV5-4 and TRBJ2-5, the CDR3 gives the full variable domain: ETGVTQSPTHLIKTRGQQVTLRCSSQSGHNTVSWYQQALGQGPQFIFQYYREEENGRGNFPPRFSGLQFPNYSSELNVNALELDDSALYLCASSDIGQGLRETQYFGPGTRLLVL.

Ten or more counts support this clonotype. The V gene is TRBV27, the J gene TRBJ2-3; no clear D gene. The germline V gene encodes CDR1 MNHEY and CDR2 SMNVEV (reference sequence). The ends were cut back, 4 bases at V and 3 bases at J, with 23 bases in the middle. The CDR3 is 18 residues long. The CDR3 here is CASSSASVWPKGTDTQYF. The CDR3 DNA sequence: TGTGCCAGCAGTTCGGCCAGCGTATGGCCTAAAGGAACAGATACGCAGTATTTT.

This clonotype was recorded a few times. CDR3 in DNA: TGTGCCAGCTCACCAATACGGGGAGATACGCAGTATTTT. It yields the protein CASSPIRGDTQYF. The V call is TRBV18, the J call TRBJ2-3, with D tentatively TRBD2 (5 bases). Trimming removed 2 bases at V and 5 bases at J, with 8 bases between. The CDR3 is 13 residues long. Germline V lookup: CDR1 KGHSH, CDR2 LQKENI.

This clonotype has a handful of counts. The CDR3 region is CASSRDGQPQETQYF. CDR3 sequence (DNA): TGTGCCAGCAGTCGAGATGGGCAGCCCCAAGAGACCCAGTACTTC. This chain joins TRBV2 and TRBJ2-5; D unclear. The CDR3 spans 15 residues. Trimming cost V 5 bases and J 1 base, with 14 bases left between them. Germline V CDR1 and CDR2: SNHLY, FYNNEI.

This clonotype was detected a few times. The V and J genes are TRBV20-1 and TRBJ2-3; 14 bases map to TRBD2. The CDR3 consists of 16 residues. Germline loops: CDR1 DFQATT, CDR2 SNEGSKA (reference sequence). The trim removed 0 bases at V and 3 bases at J, leaving 2 bases unmatched. The CDR3 loop is CSARETSGRGTDTQYF. The CDR3 DNA sequence: TGCAGTGCTAGAGAGACTAGCGGGAGGGGGACAGATACGCAGTATTTT.

The rearrangement joins TRBV11-2 to TRBJ2-3; tentative D call: TRBD1 (5 bases). Per the germline V gene, CDR1 is SGHAT and CDR2 is FQNNGV. This CDR3 region has 18 residues. The V gene lost 3 bases and the J gene lost 2 bases, with 21 bases spanning the gap. The CDR3 here is CASSLGVWGLNFTDTQYF. DNA of the CDR3: TGTGCCAGCAGCTTGGGCGTGTGGGGCCTTAATTTCACAGATACGCAGTATTTT.

This clonotype was observed a few times. This chain uses TRBV2 with TRBJ2-1; TRBD2 agrees at 11 bases. The CDR3 totals 15 residues. V lost 6 bases, J lost 5 bases, and 6 bases stayed unmatched. Germline CDR1 is SNHLY and CDR2 is FYNNEI. The CDR3 is CASRVLAGVDNEQFF. The DNA for the CDR3 is TGTGCCAGCAGAGTACTAGCGGGGGTGGACAATGAGCAGTTCTTC.

This clonotype occurred a few times. The rearrangement uses TRBV7-9 and TRBJ2-1; 9 nucleotides agree with TRBD1. This CDR3 region has 15 residues. Germline V gene lookup returns CDR1 SEHNR and CDR2 FQNEAQ (reference sequence). The V gene end was trimmed by 5 bases and the J gene end by 4 bases; junction bases not matched to a gene: 6. CDR3 sequence (DNA): TGTGCCAGCAGCCCGGGACAGGGACAATACAATGAGCAGTTCTTC. Its translation: CASSPGQGQYNEQFF.

The rearrangement uses TRBV7-2 and TRBJ2-5; possibly TRBD1 or TRBD2 for D (5 bases each). The CDR3 extends over 13 amino acids. Germline loops: CDR1 SGHTA, CDR2 FQGNSA. V lost 5 bases and J lost 10, with 17 bases in between. The DNA of the CDR3 is TGTGCCAGCAGCCCCGACGCCAATGGGGGCCAGTACTTC. It yields the protein CASSPDANGGQYF.

V and J are TRBV6-2 or TRBV6-3 and TRBJ1-1; D possibly corresponds to TRBD1 (6 bases). The CDR3 has 14 amino acids. From germline, CDR1 is MNHEY and CDR2 SVGEGT. Trimming took 6 bases from V and 1 from J, leaving 12 bases between them. The CDR3 DNA reads as TGTGCCAGCAGAACTAGGGGGAGGAACACTGAAGCTTTCTTT. Its translation: CASRTRGRNTEAFF.

This clonotype was counted at least ten times. The V call is TRBV20-1, the J call TRBJ2-7; 9 nucleotides match TRBD2. V dropped 7 bases and J dropped 2; count of bases not matched to a gene: 9. Germline CDR1 is DFQATT and CDR2 is SNEGSKA (reference sequence). This CDR3 region has 14 residues. CDR3 amino acids: CSVLRSGRTYEQYF. The CDR3 DNA reads TGCAGTGTTCTTCGGAGCGGGAGGACCTACGAGCAGTACTTC.

V is TRBV20-1 and J is TRBJ2-1, with D possibly TRBD2 on 7 matching bases. The germline gives CDR1 DFQATT, CDR2 SNEGSKA (reference sequence). There are 13 residues in the CDR3. V was shortened by 4 bases and J by 9 bases, with 16 bases between the two germline ends. Written as DNA, the CDR3 is TGCAGTGCTAAGGGGGGCGGGAGCGTTGAGCAGTTCTTC. It specifies CSAKGGGSVEQFF.

V is TRBV5-1 and J is TRBJ1-2, with D unresolved. The CDR3 consists of 14 residues. Germline loops: CDR1 SGHRS, CDR2 YFSETQ. V was clipped by 0 bases and J by 2 bases, with 8 bases between them. The CDR3 reads CASSLDLKNYGYTF. The CDR3 DNA is TGCGCCAGCAGCTTGGATCTTAAAAACTATGGCTACACCTTC.

The chain is built from TRBV11-2 and TRBJ1-5, with TRBD1 matching over 7 bases. The CDR3 loop spans 16 amino acids. The germline CDR1 and CDR2 sequences are SGHAT and FQNNGV. Trimming removed 0 bases from V and 5 bases from J; junction bases left unmatched: 7. CDR3 DNA: TGTGCCAGCAGCTTAGACCGCGGGGGGACAGATCAGCCCCAGCATTTT. Its translation is CASSLDRGGTDQPQHF.

This clonotype was found many times. The CDR3 DNA reads TGCAGTGCTACGGATTTCTTAGCGGGAGGGCCTTATACGCAGTATTTT. It is translated as CSATDFLAGGPYTQYF. This chain uses TRBV20-1 with TRBJ2-3; 11 bases line up with TRBD2. This CDR3 comprises 16 residues. CDR1 DFQATT and CDR2 SNEGSKA come from the germline V gene (reference sequence). Losses at the gene ends were 4 bases for V and 7 bases for J; bases not matched to a gene: 13.

The V call is TRBV12-3 or TRBV12-4, the J call TRBJ2-3, with D unresolved. The ends were cut back, 6 bases at V and 11 bases at J, with 15 bases in the middle. The CDR3 runs 12 residues. CDR3 DNA: TGTGCCAGCAGCCTACAGCTCCTGGGGCAGTATTTT. It translates to CASSLQLLGQYF.

The V gene is TRBV7-8, the J gene TRBJ2-7; TRBD2 matches at 7 bases. V was pared by 0 bases and J by 5 bases, with 4 bases of the junction left unmatched. The CDR3 totals 14 residues. Germline loops: CDR1 SGHVS, CDR2 FQNEAQ. CDR3 sequence: CASSLAGLQNEQYF. In DNA, the CDR3 is TGTGCCAGCAGCTTAGCGGGACTACAGAACGAGCAGTACTTC. Full variable domain (outside the CDR3, taken from reference TRBV7-8 and TRBJ2-7): GAGVSQSPRYKVAKRGQDVALRCDPISGHVSLFWYQQALGQGPEFLTYFQNEAQLDKSGLPSDRFFAERPEGSVSTLKIQRTQQEDSAVYLCASSLAGLQNEQYFGPGTRLTVT.

V gene TRBV14 combines with J gene TRBJ2-7; 7 bases line up with TRBD2. Germline V gives CDR1 SGHDN, CDR2 FVKESK. The CDR3 has 16 amino acids. J gave up 3 bases and V 4 bases, and 12 bases lay outside the gene matches. The CDR3 here is CASSPLLAELYYEQYF. The CDR3 DNA reads TGTGCCAGCAGCCCCCTCCTAGCGGAACTATACTACGAGCAGTACTTC. The entire variable domain, with the rest obtained from reference TRBV14 and TRBJ2-7, is as follows: EAGVTQFPSHSVIEKGQTVTLRCDPISGHDNLYWYRRVMGKEIKFLLHFVKESKQDESGMPNNRFLAERTGGTYSTLKVQPAELEDSGVYFCASSPLLAELYYEQYFGPGTRLTVT.

The sample holds many counts of this clonotype. The chain has TRBV12-3 or TRBV12-4 and TRBJ1-5; D is perhaps TRBD1 (5 bases). This CDR3 has 14 residues. V shed 3 bases and J shed 7 bases, with 13 bases lying between them. The CDR3 spells CASSLGGMRQPQHF. Written as DNA, the CDR3 is TGTGCCAGCAGTTTGGGGGGAATGCGCCAGCCCCAGCATTTT.

This clonotype was found a few times. J is TRBJ2-2 and V is TRBV27, with a tentative D call TRBD2 (5 bases). Germline V lookup: CDR1 MNHEY, CDR2 SMNVEV (reference sequence). V was clipped by 3 bases and J by 5 bases, with 19 bases between them. The CDR3 extends over 17 amino acids. The CDR3 region is CASSFSERRLRTGELFF. The CDR3 region has the DNA TGTGCCAGCAGTTTTTCCGAGCGGAGGCTAAGAACCGGGGAGCTGTTTTTT.